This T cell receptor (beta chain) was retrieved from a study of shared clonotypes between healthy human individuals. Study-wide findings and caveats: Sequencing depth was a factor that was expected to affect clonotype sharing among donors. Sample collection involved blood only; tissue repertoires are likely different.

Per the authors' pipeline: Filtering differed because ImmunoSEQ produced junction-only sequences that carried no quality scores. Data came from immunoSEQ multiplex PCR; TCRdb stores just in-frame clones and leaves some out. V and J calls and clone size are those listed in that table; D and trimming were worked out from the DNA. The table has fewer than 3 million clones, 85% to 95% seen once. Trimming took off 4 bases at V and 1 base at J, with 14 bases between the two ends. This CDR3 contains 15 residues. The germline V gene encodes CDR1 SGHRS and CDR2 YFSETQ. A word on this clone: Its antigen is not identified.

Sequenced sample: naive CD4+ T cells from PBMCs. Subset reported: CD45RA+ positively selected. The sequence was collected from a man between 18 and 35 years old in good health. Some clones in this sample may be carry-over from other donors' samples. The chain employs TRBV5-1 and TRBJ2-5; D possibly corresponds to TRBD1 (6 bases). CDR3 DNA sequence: TGCGCCAGCAGCGTACTGGACAGATCCCAAGAGACCCAGTACTTC. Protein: CASSVLDRSQETQYF.